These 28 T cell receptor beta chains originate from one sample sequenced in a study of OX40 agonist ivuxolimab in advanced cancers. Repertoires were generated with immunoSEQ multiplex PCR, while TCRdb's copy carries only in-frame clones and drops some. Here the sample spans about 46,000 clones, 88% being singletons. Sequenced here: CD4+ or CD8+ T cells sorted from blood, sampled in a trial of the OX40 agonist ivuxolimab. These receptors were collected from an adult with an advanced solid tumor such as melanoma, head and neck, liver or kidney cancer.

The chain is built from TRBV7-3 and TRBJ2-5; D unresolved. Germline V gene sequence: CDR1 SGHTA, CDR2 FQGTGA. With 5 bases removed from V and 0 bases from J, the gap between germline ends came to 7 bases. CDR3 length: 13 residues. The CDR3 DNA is TGTGCCAGCAGCCCCGAGTACCAAGAGACCCAGTACTTC. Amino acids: CASSPEYQETQYF.

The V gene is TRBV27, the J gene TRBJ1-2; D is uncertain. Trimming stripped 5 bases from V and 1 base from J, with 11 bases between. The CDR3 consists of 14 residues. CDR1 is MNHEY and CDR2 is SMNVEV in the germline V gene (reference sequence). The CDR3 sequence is CASSATANNYGYTF. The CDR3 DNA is TGTGCCAGCAGTGCTACAGCTAATAACTATGGCTACACCTTC.

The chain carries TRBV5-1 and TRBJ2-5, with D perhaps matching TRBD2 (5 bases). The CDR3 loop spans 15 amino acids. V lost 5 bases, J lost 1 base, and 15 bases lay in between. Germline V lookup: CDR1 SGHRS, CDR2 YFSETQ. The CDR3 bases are TGCGCCAGCAGACCGGGCCCGGACTCCCAAGAGACCCAGTACTTC. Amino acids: CASRPGPDSQETQYF.

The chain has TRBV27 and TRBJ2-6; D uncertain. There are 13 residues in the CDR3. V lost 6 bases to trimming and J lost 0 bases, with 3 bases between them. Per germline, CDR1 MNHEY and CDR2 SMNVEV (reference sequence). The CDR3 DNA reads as TGTGCCAGCAGGGCCTCTGGGGCCAACGTCCTGACTTTC. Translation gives CASRASGANVLTF.

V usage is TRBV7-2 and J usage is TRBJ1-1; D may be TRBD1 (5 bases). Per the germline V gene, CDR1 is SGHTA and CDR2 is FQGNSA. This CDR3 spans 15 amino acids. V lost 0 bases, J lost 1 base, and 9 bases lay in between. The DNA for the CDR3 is TGTGCCAGCAGCTTAGCGAAGGGACCGAACACTGAAGCTTTCTTT. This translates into CASSLAKGPNTEAFF.

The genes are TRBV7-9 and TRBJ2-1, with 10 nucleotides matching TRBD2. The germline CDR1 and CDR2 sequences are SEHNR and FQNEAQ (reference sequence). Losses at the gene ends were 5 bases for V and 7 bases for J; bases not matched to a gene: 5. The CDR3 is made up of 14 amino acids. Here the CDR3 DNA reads TGTGCCAGCAGCCGGGCTAGCGGGAGTAATGAGCAGTTCTTC. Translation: CASSRASGSNEQFF.

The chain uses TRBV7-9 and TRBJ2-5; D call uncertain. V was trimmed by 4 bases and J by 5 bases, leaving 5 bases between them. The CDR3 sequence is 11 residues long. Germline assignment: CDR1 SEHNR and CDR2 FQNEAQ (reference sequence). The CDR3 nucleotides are TGTGCCAGCAGCTCTCGTGAGACCCAGTACTTC. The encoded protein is CASSSRETQYF.

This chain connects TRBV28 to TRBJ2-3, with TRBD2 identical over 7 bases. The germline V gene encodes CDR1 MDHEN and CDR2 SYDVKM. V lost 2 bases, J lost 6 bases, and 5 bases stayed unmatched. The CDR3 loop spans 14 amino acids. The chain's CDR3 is CASSLSWEGDTQYF. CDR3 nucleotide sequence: TGTGCCAGCAGTTTAAGCTGGGAGGGGGATACGCAGTATTTT.

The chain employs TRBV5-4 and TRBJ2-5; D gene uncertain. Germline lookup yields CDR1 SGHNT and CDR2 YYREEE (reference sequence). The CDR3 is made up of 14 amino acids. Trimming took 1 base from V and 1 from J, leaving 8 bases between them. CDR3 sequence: CASSLFSSQETQYF. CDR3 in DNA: TGTGCCAGCAGCTTGTTCAGCTCCCAAGAGACCCAGTACTTC.

Here the CDR3 reads CASSDSFPGAKEIRCYEQYF. The CDR3 DNA reads as TGTGCCAGCAGTGACTCGTTCCCAGGGGCCAAAGAAATCCGCTGCTACGAGCAGTACTTC. J is TRBJ2-7 and V is TRBV6-4; D is perhaps TRBD1 (6 bases). This CDR3 is 20 amino acids long. CDR1 is MRHNA and CDR2 is SNTAGT in the germline V gene. Trimming stripped 0 bases from V and 3 bases from J, with 27 bases between.

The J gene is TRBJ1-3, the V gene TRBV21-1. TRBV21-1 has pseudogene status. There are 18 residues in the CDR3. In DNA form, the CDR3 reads TGTGCCAGCAGCAAAGCATGGACGGGGGGGACGTTTGGAAACACCATATATTTT. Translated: CASSKAWTGGTFGNTIYF.

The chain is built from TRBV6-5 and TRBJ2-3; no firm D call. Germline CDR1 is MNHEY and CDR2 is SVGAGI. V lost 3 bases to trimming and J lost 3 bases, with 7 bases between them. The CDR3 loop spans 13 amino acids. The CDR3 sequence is CASSYVGTDTQYF. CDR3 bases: TGTGCCAGCAGTTATGTCGGAACAGATACGCAGTATTTT.

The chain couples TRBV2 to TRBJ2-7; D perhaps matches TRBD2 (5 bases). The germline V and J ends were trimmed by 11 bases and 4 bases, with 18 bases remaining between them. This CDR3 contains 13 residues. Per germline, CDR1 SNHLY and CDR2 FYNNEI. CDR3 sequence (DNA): TGTGCCTACAATGAGGGTGAGGTTTACGAGCAGTACTTC. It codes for CAYNEGEVYEQYF.

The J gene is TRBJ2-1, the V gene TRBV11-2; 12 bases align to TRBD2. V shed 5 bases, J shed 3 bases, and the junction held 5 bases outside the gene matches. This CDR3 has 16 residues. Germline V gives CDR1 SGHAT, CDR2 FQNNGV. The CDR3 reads CASSQGTSGHYNEQFF. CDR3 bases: TGTGCCAGCAGCCAAGGGACTAGCGGGCACTACAATGAGCAGTTCTTC.

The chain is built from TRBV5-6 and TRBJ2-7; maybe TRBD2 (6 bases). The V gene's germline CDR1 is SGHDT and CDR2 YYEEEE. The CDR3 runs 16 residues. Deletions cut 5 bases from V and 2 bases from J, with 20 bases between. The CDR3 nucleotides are TGTGCCAGCAGTCCTCCAAGTCGGGAGCTAGCCTACGAGCAGTACTTC. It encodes CASSPPSRELAYEQYF.

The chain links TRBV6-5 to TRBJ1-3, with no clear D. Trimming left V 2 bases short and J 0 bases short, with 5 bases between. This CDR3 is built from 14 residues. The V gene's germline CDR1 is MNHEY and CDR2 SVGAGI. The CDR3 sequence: CASSYDISGNTIYF. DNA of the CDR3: TGTGCCAGCAGTTACGACATCTCTGGAAACACCATATATTTT.

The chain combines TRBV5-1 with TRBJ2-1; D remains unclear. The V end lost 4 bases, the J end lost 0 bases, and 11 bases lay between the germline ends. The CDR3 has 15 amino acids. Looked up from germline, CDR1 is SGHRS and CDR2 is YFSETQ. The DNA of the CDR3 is TGCGCCAGCAGCCCGGACGGTAGCTCCTACAATGAGCAGTTCTTC. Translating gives CASSPDGSSYNEQFF.

CDR3 in DNA: TGTGCCAGCAGCCAAGAGGTGGACAGCTACGAGCAGTACTTC. Translated, it gives CASSQEVDSYEQYF. This rearrangement joins TRBV4-2 to TRBJ2-7, with D possibly being TRBD1 (6 bases). Trimming removed 0 bases at V and 3 bases at J, with 9 bases between. CDR3 length: 14 amino acids. The germline V gene encodes CDR1 LGHNA and CDR2 YNFKEQ.

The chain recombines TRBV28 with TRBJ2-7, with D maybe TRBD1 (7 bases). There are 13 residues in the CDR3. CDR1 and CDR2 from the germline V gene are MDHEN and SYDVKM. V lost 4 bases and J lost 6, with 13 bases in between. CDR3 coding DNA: TGTGCCAGCAGTTACAGGGGACTCGGCGAGCAGTACTTC. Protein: CASSYRGLGEQYF.

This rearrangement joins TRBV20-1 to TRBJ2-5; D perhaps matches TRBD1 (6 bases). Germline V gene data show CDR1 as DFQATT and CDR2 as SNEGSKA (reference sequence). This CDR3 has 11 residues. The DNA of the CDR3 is TGCGGGGGCCTAGCCCGGGAGACCCAGTACTTC. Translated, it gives CGGLARETQYF.

CDR3 sequence reads: CASSFSRTGVTGELFF. DNA for the CDR3: TGTGCCAGCAGTTTTTCTAGGACAGGGGTCACCGGGGAGCTGTTTTTT. The chain recombines TRBV27 with TRBJ2-2; 9 bases line up with TRBD1. Germline lookup yields CDR1 MNHEY and CDR2 SMNVEV (reference sequence). J lost 4 bases, V lost 3 bases, and 6 bases had no gene match. There are 16 residues in the CDR3.

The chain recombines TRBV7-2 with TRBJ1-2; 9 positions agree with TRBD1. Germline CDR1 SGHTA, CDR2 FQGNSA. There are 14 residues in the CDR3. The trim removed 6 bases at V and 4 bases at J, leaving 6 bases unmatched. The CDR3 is CASSPGQGTYGYTF. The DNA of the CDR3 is TGTGCCAGCAGTCCCGGACAGGGGACCTATGGCTACACCTTC.

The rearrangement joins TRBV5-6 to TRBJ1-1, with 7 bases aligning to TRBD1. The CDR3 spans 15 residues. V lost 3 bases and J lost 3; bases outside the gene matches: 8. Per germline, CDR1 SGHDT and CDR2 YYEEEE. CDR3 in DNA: TGTGCCAGCAGCTCCGTTGGACAGGCTTACACTGAAGCTTTCTTT. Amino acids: CASSSVGQAYTEAFF.

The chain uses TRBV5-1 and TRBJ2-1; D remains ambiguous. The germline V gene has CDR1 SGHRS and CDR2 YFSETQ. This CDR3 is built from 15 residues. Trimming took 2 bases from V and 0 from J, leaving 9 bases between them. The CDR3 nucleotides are TGCGCCAGCAGCTTTGGGCAGAGCTCCTACAATGAGCAGTTCTTC. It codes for CASSFGQSSYNEQFF.

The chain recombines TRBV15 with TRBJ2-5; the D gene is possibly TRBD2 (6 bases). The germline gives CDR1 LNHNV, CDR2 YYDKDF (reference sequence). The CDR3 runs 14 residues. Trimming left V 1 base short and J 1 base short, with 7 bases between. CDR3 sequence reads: CATSRGDFQETQYF. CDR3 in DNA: TGTGCCACCAGCAGAGGGGACTTCCAAGAGACCCAGTACTTC.

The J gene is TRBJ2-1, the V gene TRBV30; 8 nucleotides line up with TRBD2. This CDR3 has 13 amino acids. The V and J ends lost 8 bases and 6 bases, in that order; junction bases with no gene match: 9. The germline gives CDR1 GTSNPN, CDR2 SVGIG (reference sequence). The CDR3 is CALVVAGRNEQFF. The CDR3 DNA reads TGTGCCCTAGTGGTAGCGGGACGCAATGAGCAGTTCTTC. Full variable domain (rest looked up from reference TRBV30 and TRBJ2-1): SQTIHQWPATLVQPVGSPLSLECTVEGTSNPNLYWYRQAAGRGLQLLFYSVGIGQISSEVPQNLSASRPQDRQFILSSKKLLLSDSGFYLCALVVAGRNEQFFGPGTRLTVL.

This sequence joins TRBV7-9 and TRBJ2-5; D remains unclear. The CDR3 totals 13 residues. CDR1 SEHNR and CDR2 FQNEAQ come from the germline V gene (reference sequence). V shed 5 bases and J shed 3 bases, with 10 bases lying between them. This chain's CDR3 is CASSPIVEETQYF. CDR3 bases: TGTGCCAGCAGCCCCATTGTCGAAGAGACCCAGTACTTC.

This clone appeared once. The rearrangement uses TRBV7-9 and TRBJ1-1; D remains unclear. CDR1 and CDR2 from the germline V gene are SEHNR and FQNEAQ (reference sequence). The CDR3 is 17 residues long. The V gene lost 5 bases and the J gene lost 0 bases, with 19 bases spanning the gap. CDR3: CASSDNLGLRLNTEAFF. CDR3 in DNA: TGTGCCAGCAGCGACAACTTAGGGCTCAGGTTGAACACTGAAGCTTTCTTT.